The rows below give T cell receptor beta chains drawn from one sample of a study of CD8+ T cells in alopecia areata. Using immunoSEQ multiplex PCR, the repertoire was profiled, and TCRdb retains in-frame clones only, with some absent. In the table there are 140,000 or so clones, approximately 49% of which are singletons. Here the sequenced sample was CD4+ T cells sorted from blood, taken at week 0. All receptors come from a human donor with alopecia areata. The CDR3 runs from the conserved cysteine through the conserved F or W. Fields, in order: CDR3 DNA, CDR3 protein, clone size, V gene, D gene, J gene. A D gene is named only where the DNA matches it firmly. The size of a clone is reported for some rows only, either as once, few or many, or as a class for expanded clones.

DNA: TGTGCCAGCAGCCCCACGTTGAGGGGGGGGCCTAACATTCAGTACTTC
CDR3: CASSPTLRGGPNIQYF
size: few
V: TRBV4-2
D: -
J: TRBJ2-4

DNA: TGCAGCGTAACCTGGACAGGCACAGATACGCAGTATTTT
CDR3: CSVTWTGTDTQYF
size: few
V: TRBV29-1
D: -
J: TRBJ2-3

DNA: TGTGCCAGCAGCTTATCGTCTTCCATGGGAAACACCATATATTTT
CDR3: CASSLSSSMGNTIYF
size: -
V: TRBV7-3
D: -
J: TRBJ1-3

DNA: TGTGCCAGCAGCTTAACAGAGGCAGATACGCAGTATTTT
CDR3: CASSLTEADTQYF
size: -
V: TRBV7-3
D: -
J: TRBJ2-3

DNA: TGTGCCAGCAGACAGGGGACCGCTCTTCGGGACCAGTACTTC
CDR3: CASRQGTALRDQYF
size: -
V: TRBV2
D: TRBD1
J: TRBJ2-5

DNA: TGTGCCAGCAGTTCGGCGACGTCCCAGTACTTC
CDR3: CASSSATSQYF
size: -
V: TRBV6-5
D: -
J: TRBJ2-5

DNA: TGCAGCGGATGCGCGGGATCGGTCTCAGAGACCCAGTACTTC
CDR3: CSGCAGSVSETQYF
size: -
V: TRBV29-1
D: -
J: TRBJ2-5

DNA: TGTGCCAGCAGCTCCCTTGGACAGCAGCCCTACGAGCAGTACTTC
CDR3: CASSSLGQQPYEQYF
size: few
V: TRBV7-9
D: -
J: TRBJ2-7

DNA: TGTGCCAGCGGGGACCGGGACGGCTTGCGCTACACCTTC
CDR3: CASGDRDGLRYTF
size: -
V: TRBV7-9
D: -
J: TRBJ1-2

DNA: TGCAGCGTTTTGGACAGGGGGAATATCACCGGGGAGCTGTTTTTT
CDR3: CSVLDRGNITGELFF
size: -
V: TRBV29-1
D: TRBD1
J: TRBJ2-2

DNA: TGCAGCGTTATCAATAGCGCCGAGCAGTTCTTC
CDR3: CSVINSAEQFF
size: once
V: TRBV29-1
D: -
J: TRBJ2-1

DNA: TGTGCCAGCCTCCGGGACAGGGCAACAGATACGCAGTATTTT
CDR3: CASLRDRATDTQYF
size: -
V: TRBV2
D: TRBD1
J: TRBJ2-3

DNA: TGTGCCAGCAGCGTAGCCGGGTACGAGCAGTACTTC
CDR3: CASSVAGYEQYF
size: -
V: TRBV9
D: -
J: TRBJ2-7

DNA: TGCAGCGTTGAAGAGGGCAGGGAAAGGGGCTACGAGCAGTACTTC
CDR3: CSVEEGRERGYEQYF
size: few
V: TRBV29-1
D: -
J: TRBJ2-7

DNA: TGTGCCAGCAGGCCGTTCGTCACCGGGGAGCTGTTTTTT
CDR3: CASRPFVTGELFF
size: few
V: TRBV6-6
D: -
J: TRBJ2-2

DNA: TGTGCCAGCAGCTTGGCTAGCGGGAGGGCCTACGAGCAGTACTTC
CDR3: CASSLASGRAYEQYF
size: once
V: TRBV11-2
D: TRBD2
J: TRBJ2-7

DNA: TGCAGCGGGGGGGGGTTTGGGGCCAACGTCCTGACTTTC
CDR3: CSGGGFGANVLTF
size: -
V: TRBV29-1
D: TRBD2
J: TRBJ2-6

DNA: TGCAGCGTTGAAGAGGCCAGGGGCGGGTTGAACACTGAAGCTTTCTTT
CDR3: CSVEEARGGLNTEAFF
size: -
V: TRBV29-1
D: -
J: TRBJ1-1

DNA: TGTGCCAGCAGTGAAGGCCCCGGGACTAGCGGAGCCCGGGAGACCCAGTACTTC
CDR3: CASSEGPGTSGARETQYF
size: many
V: TRBV2
D: TRBD2
J: TRBJ2-5

DNA: TGTGCCAGCTCACCCCTGGATACGCAGTATTTT
CDR3: CASSPLDTQYF
size: few
V: TRBV18
D: -
J: TRBJ2-3

DNA: TGCGCCAGCAGCTTGCGTATAGGTACCACAGATACGCAGTATTTT
CDR3: CASSLRIGTTDTQYF
size: -
V: TRBV5-1
D: -
J: TRBJ2-3

DNA: TGTGCCAGCAGCTTGTCCGACGTATCCACAGATACGCAGTATTTT
CDR3: CASSLSDVSTDTQYF
size: -
V: TRBV7-2
D: -
J: TRBJ2-3

DNA: TGTGCCTCCAAGGGGGAGCGGGGCACCGGGGAGCTGTTTTTT
CDR3: CASKGERGTGELFF
size: -
V: TRBV15
D: -
J: TRBJ2-2